This TCR beta chain comes out of a study of control samples from healthy donors and cancer patients. The repertoire was sequenced with immunoSEQ multiplex PCR; TCRdb's copy has only in-frame clones and lacks some. The sample lists roughly 14,000 clones, around 77% occurring once. The CDR3 has 21 amino acids. The origin of this receptor is a female donor with lung cancer. The chain employs TRBV21-1 and TRBJ2-2; TRBD2 is taken as the D call from the table, unchecked against the DNA. TRBV21-1 is a listed pseudogene. Sequencing was done on a sample of formalin-fixed, paraffin-embedded tissue. This CDR3 reads CASSKKVSPAGGPLNTGELFF. In nucleotides, the CDR3 is TGTGCCAGCAGCAAAAAGGTTAGTCCAGCGGGAGGGCCGTTGAACACCGGGGAGCTGTTTTTT.